This T cell receptor beta chain stems from a study of radiotherapy plus CTLA-4 blockade in lung cancer. General study findings and limits: There was expansion of tumor-derived TCR clones in blood after radiotherapy plus ipilimumab.

The CDR3 is 13 amino acids. V gave up 4 bases and J gave up 6 bases, with 10 bases separating them. Germline assignment: CDR1 SGHVS and CDR2 FNYEAQ. Assay used: immunoSEQ multiplex PCR; TCRdb lists only in-frame clones, some missing. The sample lists 30,000 to 45,000 clones, around 79% seen once, with almost 9% in the top ten. Patients with chemo-refractory metastatic non-small-cell lung cancer received focal radiation plus CTLA-4 blockade with ipilimumab. As for this clone: The antigen is unknown.

The receptor was derived from a human donor with non-small cell lung cancer who had stable disease on radiotherapy plus ipilimumab. The genes are TRBV7-6 and TRBJ1-5; D may be TRBD1 (5 bases). This specimen was peripheral blood, taken from a patient treated with radiotherapy plus ipilimumab. The CDR3 is CASSSMGGQPQHF. CDR3 coding DNA: TGTGCCAGCAGCTCTATGGGGGGTCAGCCCCAGCATTTT. The entire variable domain, with the rest obtained from reference TRBV7-6 and TRBJ1-5, is as follows: GAGVSQSPRYKVTKRGQDVALRCDPISGHVSLYWYRQALGQGPEFLTYFNYEAQQDKSGLPNDRFSAERPEGSISTLTIQRTEQRDSAMYRCASSSMGGQPQHFGDGTRLSIL.